This T cell receptor (beta chain) was sequenced in a study of T cell responses to AZD1222 COVID-19 vaccine (dated by TCRdb to the early 2020s). With respect to the entire study: A total of about 240 trial participants underwent TCR sequencing, of whom about 200 received two doses of AZD1222 and about 26 received two doses of the MenACWY control vaccine. Trial participants were enrolled by age into 18-55, 56-69 and 70-plus year subgroups, with 148, 28 and 57 TCR-sequenced participants respectively.

Study-level results and caveats: Vaccine-associated CD4 TCRs spanned the whole spike protein, with dominant responses in regions 160-218 and 743-854. Participants were mostly white British and included more females than males, and it was suggested by the authors that clonal diversity may have been underestimated. Because no day 14 peak-response samples were available, repertoires were characterized only after the peak T cell response. Reportedly, close to half of the unique spike-specific TCRs recognized epitopes lying outside the regions that are mutated in the B.1.351 and B.1.1.7 variants. The 56-69-year group was small, and its depth increase did not reach significance, likely because of low power. Only a handful of AZD1222 recipients were SARS-CoV-2 seropositive at baseline, limiting conclusions about previously exposed vaccinees. After two AZD1222 doses, both the breadth and the depth of spike-specific TCRs were significantly higher than at day 0 and than in MenACWY recipients.

What this sample's time point label stands for: about 28 days (+/-7) after the second vaccine dose. Because spike-specific TCR depth and breadth did not differ between the two schedules, AZD1222 recipients who got a second dose at roughly 4 weeks were pooled with those who got a second dose at roughly 12 weeks. Vaccinee samples came from UK trials COV001 and COV002, including a single-blind randomized controlled phase 2/3 trial of AZD1222 (ChAdOx1 nCoV-19) in healthy adults. Trial participant PBMC samples were collected at day 0 and day 28 after the second dose for TCRbeta chain sequencing. Inclusive of the bounding cysteine and phenylalanine, the CDR3 is 14 residues long. The DNA shown is the 42-base CDR3, in frame from base 1. Taken from the germline V gene, the CDR1 and CDR2 loops are MNHEY and SVGAGI. V and J are truncated by 6 bases and 2 bases respectively, leaving an intervening sequence of 10 bases.

This clone was counted a single time. The antigen it recognizes is unknown. Base qualities are missing; no much larger clone stands one base away. The CDR3 regions of human TCRbeta chains were subjected to immunosequencing. The authors' analysis ran thus. TCRs in the repertoires were matched against a reference library of SARS-CoV-2-specific TCRs that had been generated with the MIRA antigen-specificity platform. Breadth was defined as the fraction of unique TCRs that were SARS-CoV-2-associated. Depth was defined as the fraction of total T cells that were SARS-CoV-2-associated. Using the MIRA data, each spike-specific TCR was mapped to the spike region that the TCR reacts to and placed in a CD4 or CD8 class. Log10-transformed breadth and depth values were compared by one-way ANOVA with Sidak's multiple comparisons tests. TCRdb limited this immuneACCESS table to in-frame rearrangements with V and J called. A share of clones is missing; checked studies link under half to unresolved V genes, and the rest is unexplained. The DNA was the basis for D and trimming; V, J and clone size are from that table. The sample table shows nearly 110,000 clones, and about 90% are seen once. The ten largest account for around 4.5% of the sample.

The sample consisted of peripheral blood, taken 28 days after the second AZD1222 dose. The receptor chain draws on TRBV6-5 and TRBJ2-2, with no reliable assignment of the D segment. This TCR came from an adult who received the AZD1222 COVID-19 vaccine. The CDR3 region reads CASSYGVNTGELFF. The DNA is as follows: TGTGCCAGCAGCTACGGAGTAAACACCGGGGAGCTGTTTTTT.